The 22 T cell receptor beta chains in this list originate from one sample, sequenced in a study of blood T cell repertoires in COVID-19. Data came from immunoSEQ multiplex PCR; TCRdb stores just in-frame clones and leaves some out. The profile shows roughly 160,000 clones, around nine tenths of them singletons. Sequenced input: peripheral blood. The receptors originated from a man in his sixties with COVID-19, enrolled during active disease.

This sequence joins TRBV7-3 and TRBJ1-1, with 7 bases aligning to TRBD1. Germline V gene sequence: CDR1 SGHTA, CDR2 FQGTGA. The CDR3 has 14 residues. Germline trimming cut 5 bases from V and 5 bases from J; bases unmatched to any gene: 8. CDR3 region: CASSATTGSTEAFF. CDR3 coding DNA: TGTGCCAGCAGCGCAACGACAGGGTCTACTGAAGCTTTCTTT.

Worth noting for this clone: Other DNA sequences from this sample encode an identical CDR3 as well. This sequence joins TRBV18 and TRBJ1-1; maybe TRBD1 (6 bases). Germline lookup yields CDR1 KGHSH and CDR2 LQKENI. Trimming took 5 bases from V and 0 from J, leaving 7 bases between them. There are 13 residues in the CDR3. The CDR3 nucleotides are TGTGCCAGCTCAACAGGGATGAACACTGAAGCTTTCTTT. The encoded protein is CASSTGMNTEAFF.

The rearrangement uses TRBV19 and TRBJ2-7; D is perhaps TRBD1 (5 bases). V was cut by 5 bases and J by 2 bases, with 16 bases left in between. In germline, CDR1 is LNHDA, CDR2 SQIVND (reference sequence). The CDR3 loop spans 15 amino acids. The CDR3 sequence is CASSRAAGPAYEQYF. In nucleotides, the CDR3 is TGTGCCAGTAGTCGAGCTGCAGGGCCGGCCTACGAGCAGTACTTC.

This sequence joins TRBV27 and TRBJ1-5, with D unclear. V was shortened by 2 bases and J by 0 bases, with 8 bases between the two germline ends. The CDR3 spans 15 residues. Germline CDR1 MNHEY, CDR2 SMNVEV (reference sequence). CDR3 protein: CASSLAGYSNQPQHF. Written as DNA, the CDR3 is TGTGCCAGCAGTTTAGCAGGTTATAGCAATCAGCCCCAGCATTTT.

The V call is TRBV3-1 (or the pseudogene TRBV3-2), the J call TRBJ2-7; D may be TRBD2 (5 bases). Looked up from germline, CDR1 is LGHDT and CDR2 is YNNKEL (reference sequence). The CDR3 consists of 15 residues. Trimming pared 4 bases from V and 3 bases from J, leaving 16 bases between. The CDR3 region is CASSLGGGGLYEQYF. CDR3 sequence (DNA): TGTGCCAGCAGCCTGGGTGGTGGAGGTCTCTACGAGCAGTACTTC.

The chain couples TRBV2 to TRBJ1-4; TRBD1 aligns across 11 bases. Germline CDR1 SNHLY, CDR2 FYNNEI. There are 15 residues in the CDR3. The V and J ends lost 3 bases and 3 bases, in that order; junction bases with no gene match: 0. CDR3 bases: TGTGCCAGCAGTGAGGACAGGGGGCCTAATGAAAAACTGTTTTTT. Amino acid sequence: CASSEDRGPNEKLFF. Drawing the rest from reference TRBV2 and TRBJ1-4, the complete variable domain is EPEVTQTPSHQVTQMGQEVILRCVPISNHLYFYWYRQILGQKVEFLVSFYNNEISEKSEIFDDQFSVERPDGSNFTLKIRSTKLEDSAMYFCASSEDRGPNEKLFFGSGTQLSVL.

J is TRBJ1-4 and V is TRBV11-2; the D gene is possibly TRBD1 (5 bases). CDR1 and CDR2 (germline): SGHAT, FQNNGV. The V end lost 1 base, the J end lost 8 bases, and 14 bases lay between the germline ends. The CDR3 runs to 15 residues. The CDR3 bases are TGTGCCAGCAGCTTAGGTTGGGCTGGGGCCGAAAAACTGTTTTTT. Protein: CASSLGWAGAEKLFF.

The chain couples TRBV7-2 to TRBJ2-2; perhaps TRBD1 as D (5 bases). Germline V gene data show CDR1 as SGHTA and CDR2 as FQGNSA. The ends were cut back, 6 bases at V and 0 bases at J, with 11 bases in the middle. This CDR3 has 15 residues. CDR3 bases: TGTGCCAGCAGTTCGAAAGGGGCGAACACCGGGGAGCTGTTTTTT. It codes for CASSSKGANTGELFF. Based on the CDR3 plus reference TRBV7-2 and TRBJ2-2, the full variable domain is GAGVSQSPSNKVTEKGKDVELRCDPISGHTALYWYRQSLGQGLEFLIYFQGNSAPDKSGLPSDRFSAERTGGSVSTLTIQRTQQEDSAVYLCASSSKGANTGELFFGEGSRLTVL.

The chain links TRBV19 to TRBJ1-1; D may be TRBD1 (5 bases). The CDR3 extends over 14 amino acids. Germline CDR1 is LNHDA and CDR2 is SQIVND (reference sequence). Trimming pared 7 bases from V and 3 bases from J, leaving 15 bases between. CDR3 nucleotide sequence: TGTGCCAGTATTGGGAGGGGAGCGCACACTGAAGCTTTCTTT. Its translation is CASIGRGAHTEAFF. The full variable domain, rest sourced from reference TRBV19 and TRBJ1-1, is DGGITQSPKYLFRKEGQNVTLSCEQNLNHDAMYWYRQDPGQGLRLIYYSQIVNDFQKGDIAEGYSVSREKKESFPLTVTSAQKNPTAFYLCASIGRGAHTEAFFGQGTRLTVV.

The chain links TRBV5-1 to TRBJ1-4, with TRBD1 matching over 10 bases. Germline V CDR1 and CDR2: SGHRS, YFSETQ. The V gene end was trimmed by 4 bases and the J gene end by 8 bases; junction bases not matched to a gene: 11. The CDR3 totals 16 residues. CDR3 region: CASSPGGTGDGEKLFF. CDR3 DNA: TGCGCCAGCAGCCCTGGAGGGACAGGGGATGGAGAAAAACTGTTTTTT.

This chain connects TRBV6-5 to TRBJ2-5, with 8 positions matching TRBD2. J gave up 0 bases and V 6 bases, and 6 bases lay outside the gene matches. Germline lookup yields CDR1 MNHEY and CDR2 SVGAGI. The CDR3 totals 15 residues. The CDR3: CASSFRLANQETQYF. CDR3 DNA sequence: TGTGCCAGCAGCTTTCGACTAGCGAACCAAGAGACCCAGTACTTC.

The chain joins TRBV27 to TRBJ2-7, with D possibly TRBD2 on 6 matching bases. Trimming took 6 bases from V and 2 from J, leaving 17 bases between them. There are 15 residues in the CDR3. The germline V gene encodes CDR1 MNHEY and CDR2 SMNVEV (reference sequence). The CDR3 region is CASSTPREFAYEQYF. CDR3 coding DNA: TGTGCCAGCAGCACACCCCGGGAGTTCGCCTACGAGCAGTACTTC.

The chain is built from TRBV24-1 and TRBJ1-3; D remains ambiguous. This CDR3 contains 13 residues. Germline CDR1 KGHDR, CDR2 SFDVKD. V was pared by 5 bases and J by 2 bases, with 6 bases between. Written as DNA, the CDR3 is TGTGCCACCAGTGGGAGGGCTGGAAACACCATATATTTT. It translates to CATSGRAGNTIYF.

The genes are TRBV5-4 and TRBJ2-5; maybe TRBD1 (6 bases). The CDR3 is 15 amino acids. V was trimmed by 4 bases and J by 2 bases, leaving 15 bases between them. Looked up from germline, CDR1 is SGHNT and CDR2 is YYREEE (reference sequence). The CDR3 protein is CASSIQLGGQETQYF. The DNA of the CDR3 is TGTGCCAGCAGCATACAACTAGGGGGACAAGAGACCCAGTACTTC.

The CDR3 region has the DNA TGCAGTGCCCCCGGACAGCCCGAAGCTTTCTTT. This encodes CSAPGQPEAFF. The chain carries TRBV20-1 and TRBJ1-1, with a possible D match to TRBD1 (6 bases). With 6 bases removed from V and 8 bases from J, the gap between germline ends came to 13 bases. From germline, CDR1 is DFQATT and CDR2 SNEGSKA (reference sequence). This CDR3 is 11 amino acids long.

The rearrangement links TRBV5-8 to TRBJ2-1; 12 bases match TRBD2. V lost 0 bases and J lost 9; bases outside the gene matches: 16. CDR1 and CDR2 from the germline V gene are SGHTS and YDEGEE. The CDR3 consists of 19 residues. The CDR3 coding sequence is TGTGCCAGCAGCTTGGGACTAGCGGGAGCATTTATAGTATCTAGTGAGCAGTTCTTC. Its translation is CASSLGLAGAFIVSSEQFF.

This chain links TRBV6-5 with TRBJ1-3, with D possibly matching TRBD1 (6 bases). The CDR3 spans 14 residues. The germline V gene has CDR1 MNHEY and CDR2 SVGAGI. V was cut by 6 bases and J by 3 bases, with 12 bases left in between. CDR3 residues: CASSLSGVGNTIYF. The CDR3 DNA follows: TGTGCCAGCAGCCTATCAGGGGTTGGAAACACCATATATTTT.

The chain has TRBV15 and TRBJ2-3; D remains ambiguous. The CDR3 is made up of 13 amino acids. The V gene lost 2 bases and the J gene lost 5 bases, with 8 bases spanning the gap. The V gene's germline CDR1 is LNHNV and CDR2 YYDKDF (reference sequence). For the CDR3, the DNA is TGTGCCACCAGCAGACCGTACGGAGATACGCAGTATTTT. It codes for CATSRPYGDTQYF.

This chain links TRBV5-6 with TRBJ1-3; TRBD1 matches at 11 bases. Looked up from germline, CDR1 is SGHDT and CDR2 is YYEEEE. This CDR3 comprises 14 residues. V was clipped by 7 bases and J by 2 bases; unmatched bases: 2. CDR3 DNA: TGTGCCAGCCGGGACAGGGGGACTGGAAACACCATATATTTT. Protein: CASRDRGTGNTIYF.

V and J are TRBV10-3 and TRBJ2-1; D is uncertain. V lost 10 bases to trimming and J lost 3 bases, with 7 bases between them. Germline V CDR1 and CDR2: ENHRY, SYGVKD. This CDR3 has 11 amino acids. The CDR3 sequence is CASGIYNEQFF. The CDR3 DNA reads TGTGCCAGTGGCATCTACAATGAGCAGTTCTTC.

The genes are TRBV6-5 and TRBJ2-3; D is unresolved. The V and J ends lost 5 bases and 7 bases respectively, with 10 bases between them. The CDR3 spans 12 residues. Germline CDR1 is MNHEY and CDR2 is SVGAGI. In DNA, the CDR3 is TGTGCCAGCAGTAAAAACGCGAATACGCAGTATTTT. Encoded protein: CASSKNANTQYF.

The rearrangement joins TRBV19 to TRBJ2-3; D may be TRBD1 (6 bases). The CDR3 is 13 residues long. Per germline, CDR1 LNHDA and CDR2 SQIVND (reference sequence). The ends were cut back, 4 bases at V and 6 bases at J, with 11 bases in the middle. The CDR3 spells CASSTAGVDTQYF. The DNA of the CDR3 is TGTGCCAGTAGTACGGCAGGGGTGGATACGCAGTATTTT.